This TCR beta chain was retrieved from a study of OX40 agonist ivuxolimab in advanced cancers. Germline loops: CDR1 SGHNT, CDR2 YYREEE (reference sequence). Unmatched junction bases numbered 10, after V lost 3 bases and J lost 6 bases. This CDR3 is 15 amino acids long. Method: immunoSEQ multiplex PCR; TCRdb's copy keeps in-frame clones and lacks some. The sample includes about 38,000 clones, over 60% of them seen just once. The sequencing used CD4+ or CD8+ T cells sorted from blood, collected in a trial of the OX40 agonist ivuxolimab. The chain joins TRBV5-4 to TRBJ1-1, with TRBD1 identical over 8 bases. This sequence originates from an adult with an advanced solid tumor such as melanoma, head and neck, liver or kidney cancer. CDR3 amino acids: CASSSPGQATSEAFF. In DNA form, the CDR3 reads TGTGCCAGCAGCTCTCCGGGACAGGCGACCTCTGAAGCTTTCTTT.